The text below deals with one TCR beta chain. The sample comes from a study of OX40 agonist ivuxolimab in advanced cancers. Clones were read by immunoSEQ multiplex PCR, and TCRdb kept only the in-frame ones, dropping some. Of tens of thousands of clones in the sample, roughly 91% are singletons; the top ten hold roughly 13%. Germline V gives CDR1 WSHSY, CDR2 SAAADI. Deletions cut 4 bases from V and 0 bases from J, with 7 bases between. The CDR3 has 13 amino acids. The V call is TRBV10-2, the J call TRBJ2-7; D unclear. The origin of this receptor is an adult with an advanced solid tumor such as melanoma, head and neck, liver or kidney cancer. Material: CD4+ or CD8+ T cells sorted from blood, obtained in a trial of the OX40 agonist ivuxolimab. The DNA for the CDR3 is TGCGCCAGCAGTGTTGGCAGCTCCTACGAGCAGTACTTC. It codes for CASSVGSSYEQYF.